This paragraph reports one TCR beta chain. Source study methods: Estimated nucleated cell counts came from reference gene primer amplification. TCRdb's copy holds only in-frame clones and misses some; the assay was immunoSEQ multiplex PCR. Clonal size and the V and J genes are those of that table, whereas D and trimming came from the DNA. The profile shows about 360,000 clones, roughly 86% of them singletons. This specimen belongs to a study of blood T cell repertoires in COVID-19. Overall study: Sources were T cells, B-cell-depleted T cells, or PBMCs; the material itself was cDNA or gDNA.

V dropped 4 bases and J dropped 1 base, with 8 bases sitting between them. Germline V gene lookup returns CDR1 SGHNT and CDR2 YYREEE (reference sequence). This CDR3 spans 13 amino acids. Participant-reported clinical history was the basis for cohort assignment. Input material: PBMCs or T cells enriched from blood (not recorded which). The gene calls are TRBV5-4 and TRBJ1-2; TRBD1 is a possible D gene (6 bases). The sequence was collected from a man aged 25 to 45 who had recovered from COVID-19. The DNA for the CDR3 is TGTGCCAGCAGCCAGGACAGTAACTATGGCTACACCTTC. This codes for CASSQDSNYGYTF. The variable domain in full, completed from reference TRBV5-4 and TRBJ1-2, reads ETGVTQSPTHLIKTRGQQVTLRCSSQSGHNTVSWYQQALGQGPQFIFQYYREEENGRGNFPPRFSGLQFPNYSSELNVNALELDDSALYLCASSQDSNYGYTFGSGTRLTVV.